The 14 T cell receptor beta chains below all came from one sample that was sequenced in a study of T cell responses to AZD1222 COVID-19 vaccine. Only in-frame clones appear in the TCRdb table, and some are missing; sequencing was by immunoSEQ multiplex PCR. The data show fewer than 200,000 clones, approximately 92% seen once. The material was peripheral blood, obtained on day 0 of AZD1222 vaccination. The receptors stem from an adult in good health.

The CDR3 sequence: CASSPRTVGPAGEQYV. The DNA of the CDR3 is TGTGCCAGCAGTCCTCGGACAGTGGGACCCGCTGGCGAGCAGTACGTC. This chain links TRBV28 with TRBJ2-7; a possible D gene is TRBD1 (6 bases). Trimming shortened V by 5 bases and J by 6 bases, and 23 bases separated the two germline ends. This CDR3 is 16 amino acids long. Germline V gene sequence: CDR1 MDHEN, CDR2 SYDVKM.

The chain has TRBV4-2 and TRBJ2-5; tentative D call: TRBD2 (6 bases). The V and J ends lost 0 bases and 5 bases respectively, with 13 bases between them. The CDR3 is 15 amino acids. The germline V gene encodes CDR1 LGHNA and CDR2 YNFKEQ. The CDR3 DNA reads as TGTGCCAGCAGCCAAGACCGAGCGGAGGGGGAGACCCAGTACTTC. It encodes CASSQDRAEGETQYF.

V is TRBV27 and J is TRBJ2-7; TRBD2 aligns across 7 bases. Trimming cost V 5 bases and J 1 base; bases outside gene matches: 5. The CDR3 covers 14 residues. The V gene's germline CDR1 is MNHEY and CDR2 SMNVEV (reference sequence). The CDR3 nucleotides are TGTGCCAGCAGTCGGAGGGGAGGGTCCTACGAGCAGTACGTC. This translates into CASSRRGGSYEQYV.

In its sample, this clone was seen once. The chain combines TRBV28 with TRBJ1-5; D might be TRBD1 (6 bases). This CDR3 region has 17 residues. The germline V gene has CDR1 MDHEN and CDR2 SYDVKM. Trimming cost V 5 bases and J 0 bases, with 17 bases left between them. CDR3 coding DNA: TGTGCCAGCAGTCTGCCCCGGACAGCATATAGCAATCAGCCCCAGCATTTT. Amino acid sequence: CASSLPRTAYSNQPQHF.

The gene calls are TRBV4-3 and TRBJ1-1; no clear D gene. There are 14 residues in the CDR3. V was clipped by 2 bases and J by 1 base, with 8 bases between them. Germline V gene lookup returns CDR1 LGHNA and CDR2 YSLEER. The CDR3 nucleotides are TGCGCCAGCAGCCAAAGGGCGGAGAACACTGAAGCTTTCTTT. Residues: CASSQRAENTEAFF.

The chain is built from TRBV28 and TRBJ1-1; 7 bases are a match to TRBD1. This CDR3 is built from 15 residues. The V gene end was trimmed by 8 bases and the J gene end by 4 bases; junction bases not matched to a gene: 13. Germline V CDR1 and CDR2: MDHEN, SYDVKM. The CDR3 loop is CASSTGSLRGTEAFF. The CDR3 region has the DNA TGTGCCAGCTCGACAGGGAGCTTGCGGGGCACTGAAGCTTTCTTT.

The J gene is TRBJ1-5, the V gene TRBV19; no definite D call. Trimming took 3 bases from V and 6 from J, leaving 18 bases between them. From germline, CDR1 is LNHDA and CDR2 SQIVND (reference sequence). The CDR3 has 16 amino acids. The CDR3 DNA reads TGTGCCAGTAGTATCCGTACGTCGCGGAGCGGTCAGCCCCAGCATTTT. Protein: CASSIRTSRSGQPQHF.

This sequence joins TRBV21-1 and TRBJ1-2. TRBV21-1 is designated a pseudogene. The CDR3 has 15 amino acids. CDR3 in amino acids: CASSKRIHLNYGYTF. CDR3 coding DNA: TGTGCCAGCAGCAAAAGGATCCACCTCAACTATGGCTACACCTTC.

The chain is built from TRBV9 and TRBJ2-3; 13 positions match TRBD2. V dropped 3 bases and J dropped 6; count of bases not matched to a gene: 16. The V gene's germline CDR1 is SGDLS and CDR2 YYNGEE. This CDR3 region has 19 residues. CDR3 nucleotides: TGTGCCAGCAGCGGACTAGGACTAGCGGGGGCGTCGGAACTGGATACGCAGTATTTT. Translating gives CASSGLGLAGASELDTQYF.

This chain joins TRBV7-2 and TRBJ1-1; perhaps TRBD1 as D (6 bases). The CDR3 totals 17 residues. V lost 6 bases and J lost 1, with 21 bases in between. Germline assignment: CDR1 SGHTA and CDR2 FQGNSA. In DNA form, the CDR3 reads TGTGCCAGCAGTCTTAGTGGGACACCCTTGAGGAACACTGAAGCTTTCTTT. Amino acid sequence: CASSLSGTPLRNTEAFF.

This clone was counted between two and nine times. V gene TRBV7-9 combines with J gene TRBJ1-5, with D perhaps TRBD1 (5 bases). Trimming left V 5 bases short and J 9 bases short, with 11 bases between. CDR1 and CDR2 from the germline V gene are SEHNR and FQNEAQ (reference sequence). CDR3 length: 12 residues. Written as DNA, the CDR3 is TGTGCCAGCAGCCCCCCCCAGGGGCCCCAGCATTTT. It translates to CASSPPQGPQHF.

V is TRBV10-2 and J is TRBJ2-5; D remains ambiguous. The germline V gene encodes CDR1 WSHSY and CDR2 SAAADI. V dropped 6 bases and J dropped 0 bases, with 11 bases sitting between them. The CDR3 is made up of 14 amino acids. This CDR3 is CASSHDSYQETQYF. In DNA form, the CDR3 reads TGCGCCAGCAGCCACGACTCGTACCAAGAGACCCAGTACTTC.

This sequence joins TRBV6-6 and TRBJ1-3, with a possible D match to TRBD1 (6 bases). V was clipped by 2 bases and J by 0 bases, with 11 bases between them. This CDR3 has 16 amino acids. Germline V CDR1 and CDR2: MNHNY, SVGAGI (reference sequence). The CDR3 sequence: CASSYARDNSGNTIYF. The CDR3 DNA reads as TGTGCCAGCAGTTACGCCAGGGACAACTCTGGAAACACCATATATTTT.

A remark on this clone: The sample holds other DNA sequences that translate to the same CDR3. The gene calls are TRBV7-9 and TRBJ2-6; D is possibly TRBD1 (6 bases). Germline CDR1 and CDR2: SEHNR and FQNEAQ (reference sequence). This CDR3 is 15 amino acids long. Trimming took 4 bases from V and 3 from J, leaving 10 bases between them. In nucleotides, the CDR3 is TGTGCCAGCAGCTCTACAGGGAGTGGGGCCAACGTCCTGACTTTC. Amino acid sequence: CASSSTGSGANVLTF.